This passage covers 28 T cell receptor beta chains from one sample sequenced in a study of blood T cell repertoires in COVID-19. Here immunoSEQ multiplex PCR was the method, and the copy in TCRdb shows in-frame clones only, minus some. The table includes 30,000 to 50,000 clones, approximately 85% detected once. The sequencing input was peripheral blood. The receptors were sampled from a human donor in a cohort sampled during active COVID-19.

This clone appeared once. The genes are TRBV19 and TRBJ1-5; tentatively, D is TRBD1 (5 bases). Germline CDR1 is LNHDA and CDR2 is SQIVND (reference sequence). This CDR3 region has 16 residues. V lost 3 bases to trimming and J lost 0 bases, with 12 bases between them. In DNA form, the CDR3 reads TGTGCCAGTAGTATCGGTCCTCAGGGTAGCAATCAGCCCCAGCATTTT. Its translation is CASSIGPQGSNQPQHF.

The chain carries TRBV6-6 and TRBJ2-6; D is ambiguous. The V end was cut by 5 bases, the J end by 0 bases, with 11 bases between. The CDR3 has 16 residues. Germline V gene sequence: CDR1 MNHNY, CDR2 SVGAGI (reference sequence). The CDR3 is CASSRTRSSGANVLTF. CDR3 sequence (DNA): TGTGCCAGCAGTCGAACCCGGAGCTCTGGGGCCAACGTCCTGACTTTC.

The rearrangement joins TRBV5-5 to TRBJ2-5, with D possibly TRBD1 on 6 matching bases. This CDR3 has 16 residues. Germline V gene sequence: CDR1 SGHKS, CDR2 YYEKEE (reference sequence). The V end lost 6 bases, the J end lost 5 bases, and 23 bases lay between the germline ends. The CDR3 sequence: CASNQNIQGTWETQYF. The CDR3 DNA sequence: TGTGCCAGCAACCAAAACATCCAGGGGACATGGGAGACCCAGTACTTC. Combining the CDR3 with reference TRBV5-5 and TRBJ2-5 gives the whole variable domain DAGVTQSPTHLIKTRGQQVTLRCSPISGHKSVSWYQQVLGQGPQFIFQYYEKEERGRGNFPDRFSARQFPNYSSELNVNALLLGDSALYLCASNQNIQGTWETQYFGPGTRLLVL.

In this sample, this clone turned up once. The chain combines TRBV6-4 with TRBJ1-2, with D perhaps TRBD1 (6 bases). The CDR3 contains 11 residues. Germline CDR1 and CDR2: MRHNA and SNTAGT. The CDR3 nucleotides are TGTGCTCGCCAGGGGCGGGTTGGCTACACCTTC. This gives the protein CARQGRVGYTF.

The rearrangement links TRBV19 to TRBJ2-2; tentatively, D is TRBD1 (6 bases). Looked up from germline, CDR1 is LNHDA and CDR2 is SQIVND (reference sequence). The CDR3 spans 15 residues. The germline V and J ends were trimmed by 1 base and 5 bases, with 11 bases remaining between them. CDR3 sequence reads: CASSIAQGSTGELFF. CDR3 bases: TGTGCCAGTAGTATAGCACAGGGTTCGACCGGGGAGCTGTTTTTT.

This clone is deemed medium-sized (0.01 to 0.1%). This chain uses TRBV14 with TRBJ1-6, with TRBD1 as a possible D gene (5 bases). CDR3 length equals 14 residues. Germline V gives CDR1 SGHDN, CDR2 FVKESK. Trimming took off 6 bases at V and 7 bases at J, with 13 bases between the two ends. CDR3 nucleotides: TGTGCCAGCAGTCCCGACAGTCCAAATTCACCCCTCCACTTT. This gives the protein CASSPDSPNSPLHF.

CDR3 sequence (DNA): TGTGCTAGTGCCCCCGCGGACAGGGTTGCCTACGAGCAGTACTTC. It specifies CASAPADRVAYEQYF. The chain uses TRBV12-5 and TRBJ2-7; 8 nucleotides line up with TRBD1. CDR1 and CDR2 (germline): LGHNT, FRNRAP. The CDR3 has 15 amino acids. After removal of 7 bases from V and 2 bases from J, the junction contained 10 bases not matched to a gene.

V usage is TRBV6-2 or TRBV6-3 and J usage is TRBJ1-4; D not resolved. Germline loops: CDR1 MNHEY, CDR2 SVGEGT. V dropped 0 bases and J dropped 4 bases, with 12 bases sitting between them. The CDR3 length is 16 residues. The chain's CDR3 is CASSYSSRTYNEKLFF. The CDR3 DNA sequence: TGTGCCAGCAGTTACTCGTCGAGGACTTATAATGAAAAACTGTTTTTT.

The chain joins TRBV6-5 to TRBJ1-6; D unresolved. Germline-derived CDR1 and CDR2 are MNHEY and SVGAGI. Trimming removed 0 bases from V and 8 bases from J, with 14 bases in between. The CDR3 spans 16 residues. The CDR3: CASSYSRAGRDSPLHF. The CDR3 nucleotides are TGTGCCAGCAGTTACTCAAGGGCGGGGAGGGATTCACCCCTCCACTTT.

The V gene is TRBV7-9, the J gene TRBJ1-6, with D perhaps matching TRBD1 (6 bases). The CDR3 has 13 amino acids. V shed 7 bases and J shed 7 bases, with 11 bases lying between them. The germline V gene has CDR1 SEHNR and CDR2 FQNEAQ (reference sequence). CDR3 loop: CASTRDINSPLHF. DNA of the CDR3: TGTGCCAGCACCCGGGACATAAATTCACCCCTCCACTTT.

The CDR3 coding sequence is TGTGCCAGCAGCTGGACAGGGGCCCTTTTTCAAGAGACCCAGTACTTC. Protein sequence: CASSWTGALFQETQYF. This chain connects TRBV7-9 to TRBJ2-5; 9 bases line up with TRBD1. The CDR3 has 16 residues. CDR1 and CDR2 from the germline V gene are SEHNR and FQNEAQ (reference sequence). Trimming took 4 bases from V and 2 from J; bases not matched to a gene: 8.

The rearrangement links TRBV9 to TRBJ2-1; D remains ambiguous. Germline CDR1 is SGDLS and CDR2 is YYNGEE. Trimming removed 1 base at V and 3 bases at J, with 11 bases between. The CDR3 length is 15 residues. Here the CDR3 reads CASSVLGSNYNEQFF. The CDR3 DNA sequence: TGTGCCAGCAGCGTACTGGGCTCAAACTACAATGAGCAGTTCTTC. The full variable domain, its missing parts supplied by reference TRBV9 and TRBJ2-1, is DSGVTQTPKHLITATGQRVTLRCSPRSGDLSVYWYQQSLDQGLQFLIQYYNGEERAKGNILERFSAQQFPDLHSELNLSSLELGDSALYFCASSVLGSNYNEQFFGPGTRLTVL.

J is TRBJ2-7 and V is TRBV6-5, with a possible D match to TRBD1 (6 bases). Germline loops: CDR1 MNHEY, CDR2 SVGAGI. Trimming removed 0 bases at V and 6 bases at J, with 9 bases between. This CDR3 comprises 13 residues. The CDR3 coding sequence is TGTGCCAGCAGTTACTCAACAGGGACCGAGCAGTACTTC. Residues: CASSYSTGTEQYF.

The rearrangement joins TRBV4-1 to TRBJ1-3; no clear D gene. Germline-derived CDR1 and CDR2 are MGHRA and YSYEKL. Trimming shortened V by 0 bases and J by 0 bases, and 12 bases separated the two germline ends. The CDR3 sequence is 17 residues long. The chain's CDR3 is CASSQEVHASSGNTIYF. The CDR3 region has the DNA TGCGCCAGCAGCCAAGAGGTACACGCAAGCTCTGGAAACACCATATATTTT.

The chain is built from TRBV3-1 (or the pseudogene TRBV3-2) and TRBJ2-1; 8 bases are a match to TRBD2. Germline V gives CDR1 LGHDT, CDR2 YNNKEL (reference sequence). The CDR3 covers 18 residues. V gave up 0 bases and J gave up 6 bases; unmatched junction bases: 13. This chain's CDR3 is CASSQDGSGGLFGNEQFF. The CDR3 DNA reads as TGTGCCAGCAGCCAAGATGGGTCGGGGGGGCTTTTTGGCAATGAGCAGTTCTTC.

CDR3 in DNA: TGTGCCTGGAGTCCTCCAGGCACCATATATTTT. Encoded protein: CAWSPPGTIYF. The gene calls are TRBV30 and TRBJ1-3; D uncertain. CDR1 is GTSNPN, CDR2 SVGIG, per germline (reference sequence). This CDR3 spans 11 amino acids. Trimming pared 2 bases from V and 9 bases from J, leaving 8 bases between.

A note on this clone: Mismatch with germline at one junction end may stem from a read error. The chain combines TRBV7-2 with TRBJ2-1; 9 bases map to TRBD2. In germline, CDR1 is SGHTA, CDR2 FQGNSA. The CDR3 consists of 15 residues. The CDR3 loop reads CASSIASGAYNEQFF. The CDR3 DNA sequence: TGTGCCAGCAGCATAGCTAGCGGGGCATACAATGAGCAGTTCTTC.

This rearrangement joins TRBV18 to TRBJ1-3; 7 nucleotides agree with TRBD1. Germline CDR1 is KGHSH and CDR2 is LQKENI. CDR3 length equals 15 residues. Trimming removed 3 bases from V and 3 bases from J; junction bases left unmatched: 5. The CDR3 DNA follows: TGTGCCAGCTCACCCGTGACAGGGCTTGGAAACACCATATATTTT. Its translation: CASSPVTGLGNTIYF.

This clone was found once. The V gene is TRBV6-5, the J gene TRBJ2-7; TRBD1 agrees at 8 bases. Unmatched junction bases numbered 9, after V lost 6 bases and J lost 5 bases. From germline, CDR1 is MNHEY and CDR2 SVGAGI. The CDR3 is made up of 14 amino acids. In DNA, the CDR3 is TGTGCCAGCAGGCTTGGACAGGGTGTCGACGAGCAGTACTTC. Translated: CASRLGQGVDEQYF.

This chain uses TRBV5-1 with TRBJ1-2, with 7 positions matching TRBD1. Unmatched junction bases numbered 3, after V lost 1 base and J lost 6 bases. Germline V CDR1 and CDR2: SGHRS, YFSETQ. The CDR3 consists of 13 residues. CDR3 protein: CASSLTGEHGYTF. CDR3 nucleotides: TGCGCCAGCAGCTTGACAGGGGAACATGGCTACACCTTC.

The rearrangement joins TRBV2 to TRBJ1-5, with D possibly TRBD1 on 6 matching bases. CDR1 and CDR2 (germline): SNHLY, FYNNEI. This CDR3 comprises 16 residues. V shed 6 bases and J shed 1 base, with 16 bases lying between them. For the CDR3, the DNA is TGTGCCAGCAGGGGGGCTTCGAGGGTGAGCAATCAGCCCCAGCATTTT. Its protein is CASRGASRVSNQPQHF.

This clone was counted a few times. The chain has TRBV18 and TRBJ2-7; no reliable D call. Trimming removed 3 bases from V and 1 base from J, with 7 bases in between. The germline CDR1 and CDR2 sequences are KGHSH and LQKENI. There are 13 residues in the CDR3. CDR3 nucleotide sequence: TGTGCCAGCTCACCCCCTCAGTCCTACGAGCAGTACTTC. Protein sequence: CASSPPQSYEQYF.

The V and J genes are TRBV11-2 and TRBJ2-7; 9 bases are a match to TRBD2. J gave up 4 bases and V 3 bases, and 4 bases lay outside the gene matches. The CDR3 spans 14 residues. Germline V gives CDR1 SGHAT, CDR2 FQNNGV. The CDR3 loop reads CASSFSSGVYEQYF. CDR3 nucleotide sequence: TGTGCCAGCAGCTTCTCTAGCGGGGTATACGAGCAGTACTTC.

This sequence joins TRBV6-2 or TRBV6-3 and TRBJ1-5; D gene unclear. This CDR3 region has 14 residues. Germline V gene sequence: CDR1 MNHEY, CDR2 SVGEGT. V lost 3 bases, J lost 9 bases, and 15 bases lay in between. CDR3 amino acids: CASSYAARVGPQHF. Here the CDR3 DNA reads TGTGCCAGCAGTTATGCTGCACGTGTCGGGCCCCAGCATTTT.

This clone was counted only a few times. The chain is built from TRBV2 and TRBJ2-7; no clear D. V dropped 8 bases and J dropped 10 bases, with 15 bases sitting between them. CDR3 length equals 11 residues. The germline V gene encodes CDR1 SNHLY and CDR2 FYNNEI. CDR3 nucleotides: TGTGCCAGCTATCTCGCGGCAGAACAGTACTTC. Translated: CASYLAAEQYF.

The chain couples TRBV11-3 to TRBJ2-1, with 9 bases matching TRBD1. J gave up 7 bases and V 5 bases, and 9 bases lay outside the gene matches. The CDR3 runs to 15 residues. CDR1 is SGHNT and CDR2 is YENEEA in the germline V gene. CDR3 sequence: CASSLGQGSKNEQFF. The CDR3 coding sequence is TGTGCCAGCAGCCTGGGACAGGGATCGAAAAATGAGCAGTTCTTC.

In DNA form, the CDR3 reads TGTGCCAGCTGTCTTATAGGATCGGGACACGAGACCCAGTACTTC. Translation: CASCLIGSGHETQYF. The V call is TRBV7-2, the J call TRBJ2-5; D might be TRBD1 (6 bases). This CDR3 spans 15 amino acids. The V gene lost 8 bases and the J gene lost 5 bases, with 21 bases spanning the gap. From germline, CDR1 is SGHTA and CDR2 FQGNSA. Based on the CDR3 plus reference TRBV7-2 and TRBJ2-5, the full variable domain is GAGVSQSPSNKVTEKGKDVELRCDPISGHTALYWYRQSLGQGLEFLIYFQGNSAPDKSGLPSDRFSAERTGGSVSTLTIQRTQQEDSAVYLCASCLIGSGHETQYFGPGTRLLVL.

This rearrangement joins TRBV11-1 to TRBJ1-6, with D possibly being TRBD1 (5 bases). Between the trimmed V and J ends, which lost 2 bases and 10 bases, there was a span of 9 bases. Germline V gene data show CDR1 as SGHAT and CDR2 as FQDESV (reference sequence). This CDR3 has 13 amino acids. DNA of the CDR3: TGTGCCAGCAGCTTACAGGGCGACTCACCCCTCCACTTT. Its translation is CASSLQGDSPLHF.